The clone carrying this T cell receptor (beta chain) was seen many times. The protocol was immunoSEQ multiplex PCR, while the TCRdb copy is restricted to in-frame clones and leaves out a portion. The data hold about 77,000 clones, with about 89% observed a single time. Germline V CDR1 and CDR2: DFQATT, SNEGSKA (reference sequence). The V end was cut by 6 bases, the J end by 9 bases, with 13 bases between. The CDR3 has 11 amino acids. The sample originates from a study of T cell changes during pregnancy in multiple sclerosis. The sample here was peripheral blood, taken before pregnancy. This chain links TRBV20-1 with TRBJ2-3; weak D call: TRBD2 (5 bases). This receptor was identified in a female donor with multiple sclerosis, enrolled in a pregnancy study. CDR3 amino acids: CSAERTGTQYF. In nucleotides, the CDR3 is TGCAGTGCGGAAAGGACGGGGACGCAGTATTTT.